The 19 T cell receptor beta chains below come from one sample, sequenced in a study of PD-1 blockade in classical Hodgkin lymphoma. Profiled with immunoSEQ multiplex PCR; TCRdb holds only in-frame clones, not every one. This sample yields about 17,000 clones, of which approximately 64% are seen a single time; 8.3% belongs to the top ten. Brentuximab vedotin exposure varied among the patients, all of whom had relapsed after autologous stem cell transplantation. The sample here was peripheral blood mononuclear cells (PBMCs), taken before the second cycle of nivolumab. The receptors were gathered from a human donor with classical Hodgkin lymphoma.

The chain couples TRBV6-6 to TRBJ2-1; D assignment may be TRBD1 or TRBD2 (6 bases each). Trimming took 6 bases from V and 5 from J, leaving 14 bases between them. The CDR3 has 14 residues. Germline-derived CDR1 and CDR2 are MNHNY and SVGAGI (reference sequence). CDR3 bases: TGTGCCAGCAGCCCGAGAGGGGGGAACAATGAGCAGTTCTTC. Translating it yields CASSPRGGNNEQFF.

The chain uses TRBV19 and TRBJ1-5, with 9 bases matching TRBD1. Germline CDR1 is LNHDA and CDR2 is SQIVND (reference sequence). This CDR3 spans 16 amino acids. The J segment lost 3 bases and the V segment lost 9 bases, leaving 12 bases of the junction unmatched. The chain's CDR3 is CASGPLGQGINQPQHF. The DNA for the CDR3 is TGTGCCAGCGGACCCTTAGGACAGGGGATCAATCAGCCCCAGCATTTT.

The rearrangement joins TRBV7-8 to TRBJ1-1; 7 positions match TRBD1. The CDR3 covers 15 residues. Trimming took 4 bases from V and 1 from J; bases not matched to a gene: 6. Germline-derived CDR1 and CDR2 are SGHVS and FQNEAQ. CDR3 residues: CASSSFRDRNTEAFF. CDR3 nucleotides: TGTGCCAGCAGCTCGTTTCGGGACAGGAACACTGAAGCTTTCTTT. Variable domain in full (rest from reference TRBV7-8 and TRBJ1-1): GAGVSQSPRYKVAKRGQDVALRCDPISGHVSLFWYQQALGQGPEFLTYFQNEAQLDKSGLPSDRFFAERPEGSVSTLKIQRTQQEDSAVYLCASSSFRDRNTEAFFGQGTRLTVV.

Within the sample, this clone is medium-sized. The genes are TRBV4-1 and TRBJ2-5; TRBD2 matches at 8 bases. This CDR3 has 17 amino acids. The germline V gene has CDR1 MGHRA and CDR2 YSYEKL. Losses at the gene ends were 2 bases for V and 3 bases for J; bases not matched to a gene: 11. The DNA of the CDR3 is TGCGCCAGCAGCCAATCGACTAGCGAATCAGTGGAAGAGACCCAGTACTTC. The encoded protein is CASSQSTSESVEETQYF.

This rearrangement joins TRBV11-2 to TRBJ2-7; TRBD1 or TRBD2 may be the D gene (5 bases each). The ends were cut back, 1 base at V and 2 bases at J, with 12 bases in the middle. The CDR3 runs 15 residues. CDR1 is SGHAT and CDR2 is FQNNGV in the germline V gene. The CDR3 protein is CASSLGRGAAYEQYF. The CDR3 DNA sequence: TGTGCCAGCAGCTTAGGGAGAGGGGCAGCCTACGAGCAGTACTTC.

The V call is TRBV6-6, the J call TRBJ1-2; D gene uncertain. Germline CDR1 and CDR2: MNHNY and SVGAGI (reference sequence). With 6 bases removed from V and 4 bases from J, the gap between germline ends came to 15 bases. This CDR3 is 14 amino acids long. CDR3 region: CASSLQKSGYGYTF. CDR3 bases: TGTGCCAGCAGCTTACAGAAATCGGGCTATGGCTACACCTTC.

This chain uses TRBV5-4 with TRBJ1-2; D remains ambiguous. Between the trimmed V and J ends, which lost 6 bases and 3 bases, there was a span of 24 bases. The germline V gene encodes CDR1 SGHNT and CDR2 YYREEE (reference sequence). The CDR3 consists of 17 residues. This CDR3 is CASTRDRNTDRDYGYTF. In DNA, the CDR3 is TGTGCCAGCACCCGCGACCGAAATACCGATCGGGACTATGGCTACACCTTC.

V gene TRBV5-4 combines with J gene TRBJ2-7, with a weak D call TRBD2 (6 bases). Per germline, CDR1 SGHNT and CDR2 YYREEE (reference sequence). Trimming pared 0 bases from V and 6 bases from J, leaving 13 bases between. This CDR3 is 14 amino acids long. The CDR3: CASSLGSGFSEQYF. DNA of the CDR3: TGTGCCAGCAGCTTGGGAAGCGGGTTTTCCGAGCAGTACTTC.

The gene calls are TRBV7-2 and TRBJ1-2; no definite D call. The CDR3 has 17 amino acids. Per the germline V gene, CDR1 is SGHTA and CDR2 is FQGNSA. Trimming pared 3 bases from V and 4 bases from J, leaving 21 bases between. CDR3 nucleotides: TGTGCCAGCAGCTTTTCTCATGAGGTCCGTTCATCCTATGGCTACACCTTC. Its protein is CASSFSHEVRSSYGYTF.

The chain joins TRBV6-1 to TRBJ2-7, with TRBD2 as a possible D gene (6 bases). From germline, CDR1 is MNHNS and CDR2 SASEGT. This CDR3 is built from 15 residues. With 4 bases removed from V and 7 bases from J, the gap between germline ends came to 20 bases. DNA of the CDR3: TGTGCCAGCAGTGCTTATAGCGGATCCCGTTGGGAGCAGTACTTC. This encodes CASSAYSGSRWEQYF.

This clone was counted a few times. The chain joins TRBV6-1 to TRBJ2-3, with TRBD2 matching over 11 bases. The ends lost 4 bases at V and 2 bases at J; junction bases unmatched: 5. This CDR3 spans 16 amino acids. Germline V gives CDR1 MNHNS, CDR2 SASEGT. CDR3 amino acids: CASSVPTSGVTDTQYF. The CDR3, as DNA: TGTGCCAGCAGTGTCCCGACTAGCGGGGTCACAGATACGCAGTATTTT.

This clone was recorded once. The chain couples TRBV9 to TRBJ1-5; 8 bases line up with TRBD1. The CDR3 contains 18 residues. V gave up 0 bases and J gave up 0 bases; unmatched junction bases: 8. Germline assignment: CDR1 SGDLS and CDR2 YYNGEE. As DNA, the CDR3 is TGTGCCAGCAGCGTAGCAGGGGGCGGTTTAACTAGCAATCAGCCCCAGCATTTT. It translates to CASSVAGGGLTSNQPQHF. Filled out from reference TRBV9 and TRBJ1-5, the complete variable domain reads DSGVTQTPKHLITATGQRVTLRCSPRSGDLSVYWYQQSLDQGLQFLIQYYNGEERAKGNILERFSAQQFPDLHSELNLSSLELGDSALYFCASSVAGGGLTSNQPQHFGDGTRLSIL.

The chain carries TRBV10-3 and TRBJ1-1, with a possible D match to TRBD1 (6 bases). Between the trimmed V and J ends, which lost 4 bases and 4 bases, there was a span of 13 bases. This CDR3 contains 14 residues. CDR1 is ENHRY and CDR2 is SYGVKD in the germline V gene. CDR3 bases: TGTGCCATCAGTGTAGGGGGGCGGGTCACTGAAGCTTTCTTT. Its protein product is CAISVGGRVTEAFF.

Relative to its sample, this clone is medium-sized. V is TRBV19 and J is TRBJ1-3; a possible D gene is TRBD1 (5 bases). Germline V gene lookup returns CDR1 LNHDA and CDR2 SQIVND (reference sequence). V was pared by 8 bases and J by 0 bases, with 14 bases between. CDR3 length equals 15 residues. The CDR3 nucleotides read TGTGCCAGTTTCCCCGGCGGGACCTCTGGAAACACCATATATTTT. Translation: CASFPGGTSGNTIYF.

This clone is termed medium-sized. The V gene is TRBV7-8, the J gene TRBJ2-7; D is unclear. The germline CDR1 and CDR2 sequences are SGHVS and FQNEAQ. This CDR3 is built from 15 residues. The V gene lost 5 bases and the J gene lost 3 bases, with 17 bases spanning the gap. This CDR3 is CASSPGVGLGYEQYF. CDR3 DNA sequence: TGTGCCAGCAGCCCCGGCGTCGGTCTCGGCTACGAGCAGTACTTC.

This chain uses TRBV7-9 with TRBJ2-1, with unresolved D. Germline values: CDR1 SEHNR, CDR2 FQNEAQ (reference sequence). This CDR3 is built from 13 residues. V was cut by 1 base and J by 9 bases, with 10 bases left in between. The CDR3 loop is CASSLGLGSEQFF. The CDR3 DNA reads TGTGCCAGCAGCTTAGGGCTCGGAAGTGAGCAGTTCTTC.

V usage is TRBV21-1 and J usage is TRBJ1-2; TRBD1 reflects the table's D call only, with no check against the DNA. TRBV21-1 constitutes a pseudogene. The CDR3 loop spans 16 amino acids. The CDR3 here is CASSKAVGLQGHGYTF. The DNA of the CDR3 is TGTGCCAGCAGCAAAGCTGTCGGCTTACAGGGACATGGCTACACCTTC.

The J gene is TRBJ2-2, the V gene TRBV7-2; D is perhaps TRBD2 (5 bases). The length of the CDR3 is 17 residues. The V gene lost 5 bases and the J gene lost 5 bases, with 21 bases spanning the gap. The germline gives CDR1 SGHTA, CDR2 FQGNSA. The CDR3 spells CASSLQMSGFGTGELFF. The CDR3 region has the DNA TGTGCCAGCAGCCTCCAGATGTCGGGGTTCGGAACCGGGGAGCTGTTTTTT.

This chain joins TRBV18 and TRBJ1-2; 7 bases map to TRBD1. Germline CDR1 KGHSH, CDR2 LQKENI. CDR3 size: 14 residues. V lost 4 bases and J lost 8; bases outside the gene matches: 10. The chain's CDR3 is CASSLPTGLSGYTF. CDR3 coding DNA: TGTGCCAGCTCACTACCGACAGGGTTGAGCGGCTACACCTTC.